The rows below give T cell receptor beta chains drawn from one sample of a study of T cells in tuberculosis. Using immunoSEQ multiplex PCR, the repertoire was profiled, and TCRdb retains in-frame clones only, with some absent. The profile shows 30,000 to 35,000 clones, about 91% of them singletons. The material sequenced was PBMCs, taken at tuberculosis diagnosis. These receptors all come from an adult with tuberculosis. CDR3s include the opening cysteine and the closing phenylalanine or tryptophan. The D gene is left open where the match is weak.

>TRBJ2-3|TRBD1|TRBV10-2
TGCGCCAGCAGTGATACGACCGGGACAGGGGGAGGTTTAGGGCCCACAGATACGCAGTATTTT
CASSDTTGTGGGLGPTDTQYF
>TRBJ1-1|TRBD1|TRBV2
TGTGCCAGCAGTTCCGGGACAGGGACTGAAGCTTTCTTT
CASSSGTGTEAFF
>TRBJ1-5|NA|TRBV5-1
TGCGCCAGCAGCTTGGGAAACACAGGGTTGTGGCATTTT
CASSLGNTGLWHF
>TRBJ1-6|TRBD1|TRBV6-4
TGTGCCAGCAGTGACCGGTTTTCGGACAGGGTAGGTTCACCCCTCCACTTT
CASSDRFSDRVGSPLHF
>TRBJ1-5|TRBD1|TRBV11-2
TGTGCCAGCAGCCTGTCTACAGGGGGCAATCAGCCCCAGCATTTT
CASSLSTGGNQPQHF
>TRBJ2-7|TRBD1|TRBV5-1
TGCGCCAGCAGCTCCTCAGGGGGAGTCACCTACGAGCAGTACTTC
CASSSSGGVTYEQYF
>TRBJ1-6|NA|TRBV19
TGTGCCAGTAGGAGAAATCCCGTCTATAATTCACCCCTCCACTTT
CASRRNPVYNSPLHF
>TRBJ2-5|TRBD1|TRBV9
TGTGCCAGCAGCCCCGGACAGGGCATTCAAGAGACCCAGTACTTC
CASSPGQGIQETQYF
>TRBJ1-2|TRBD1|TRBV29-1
TGCAGCGTGTTGGGACAGGGGGCGGTTGGCTACACCTTC
CSVLGQGAVGYTF
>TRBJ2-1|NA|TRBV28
TGTGCCAGCAGTTTTTGGGGGCTAAGGAATGAGCAGTTCTTC
CASSFWGLRNEQFF
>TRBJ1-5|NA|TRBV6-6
TGTGCCAGCAGTTTGGACAGCCTGGGGCCCCAGCATTTT
CASSLDSLGPQHF
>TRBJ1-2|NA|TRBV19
TGTGCCACTCAACAGGGTTTTAACTATGGCTACACCTTC
CATQQGFNYGYTF
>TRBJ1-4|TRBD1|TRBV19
TGTGCCAGTAGTAAGGGGGGGACAGGGGATCCTGCAACTAATGAAAAACTGTTTTTT
CASSKGGTGDPATNEKLFF
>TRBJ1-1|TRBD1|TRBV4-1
TGCGCCAGCAGCCAAGCCCCAGGGACAGTCACTGAAGCTTTCTTT
CASSQAPGTVTEAFF
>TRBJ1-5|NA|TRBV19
TGTGCCAGTAGTATAGGATTTGGGACAAGCAATCAGCCCCAGCATTTT
CASSIGFGTSNQPQHF
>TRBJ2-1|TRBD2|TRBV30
TGTGCCTGGAGTGTGGGGGGGTCCTCCAATGAGCAGTTCTTC
CAWSVGGSSNEQFF
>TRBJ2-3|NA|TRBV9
TGTGCCAGCAGCACCACTGCCCTAGTCCCCACAGATACGCAGTATTTT
CASSTTALVPTDTQYF
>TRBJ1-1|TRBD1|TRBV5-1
TGCGCCAGCAGCCCAAATCAGGGGGTGAACACTGAAGCTTTCTTT
CASSPNQGVNTEAFF
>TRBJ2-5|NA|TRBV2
TGTGCCAGCAGCGGGGTAAGGGGGTTTCAAGAGACCCAGTACTTC
CASSGVRGFQETQYF
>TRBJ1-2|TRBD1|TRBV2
TGTGCCAGCCACAGGGGAGGCCAAAACTATGGCTACACCTTC
CASHRGGQNYGYTF
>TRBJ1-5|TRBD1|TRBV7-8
TGTGCCAGCAGCTTAGCTGGGACAGGGACCCAGCCCCAGCATTTT
CASSLAGTGTQPQHF
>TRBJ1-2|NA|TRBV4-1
TGCGCCAGCAGCCAAGAACAGGGCTTTCTCTATGGCTACACCTTC
CASSQEQGFLYGYTF